A single sample is the source of the 21 T cell receptor beta chains below, sequenced in a study of cytomegalovirus exposure and HLA in healthy donors. PCR employed 60 Vbeta and 13 Jbeta primers. Sequenced by immunoSEQ multiplex PCR; TCRdb stores in-frame clones only, minus some. The top ten clones hold roughly 11% of a sample with some 70,000 clones, less than 75% of them seen once. Sequenced: PBMCs. These receptors were collected from a woman aged 30 to 39 in good health and CMV-seronegative.

This clone has a single count. The DNA for the CDR3 is TGTGCCAGCAGCTTAGGGACTAGCGGGGTTTACGAGCAGTACTTC. It yields the protein CASSLGTSGVYEQYF. The chain combines TRBV13 with TRBJ2-7; 11 nucleotides align to TRBD2. The germline gives CDR1 PRHDT, CDR2 FYEKMQ (reference sequence). J gave up 4 bases and V 0 bases, and 2 bases lay outside the gene matches. CDR3 size: 15 residues. Full variable domain (outside the CDR3, taken from reference TRBV13 and TRBJ2-7): AAGVIQSPRHLIKEKRETATLKCYPIPRHDTVYWYQQGPGQDPQFLISFYEKMQSDKGSIPDRFSAQQFSDYHSELNMSSLELGDSALYFCASSLGTSGVYEQYFGPGTRLTVT.

The rearrangement uses TRBV2 and TRBJ1-5; no clear D. CDR1 is SNHLY and CDR2 is FYNNEI in the germline V gene. CDR3 size: 14 residues. The germline V and J ends were trimmed by 11 bases and 4 bases, with 18 bases remaining between them. The CDR3 nucleotides read TGTGCCGCCCAAGGTGAACGGGTAAATCAGCCCCAGCATTTT. Translation: CAAQGERVNQPQHF.

This clone has just a few counts. The chain employs TRBV5-1 and TRBJ2-1, with 11 bases aligning to TRBD1. CDR1 is SGHRS and CDR2 is YFSETQ in the germline V gene. The CDR3 covers 15 residues. V gave up 4 bases and J gave up 6 bases; unmatched junction bases: 6. The CDR3 region has the DNA TGCGCCAGCAGCGGGGACAGGGGGGGAGGCAATGAGCAGTTCTTC. It yields the protein CASSGDRGGGNEQFF.

The rearrangement uses TRBV5-4 and TRBJ2-1; 11 bases are shared with TRBD2. CDR1 SGHNT and CDR2 YYREEE come from the germline V gene (reference sequence). V was pared by 1 base and J by 5 bases, with 8 bases of the junction left unmatched. This CDR3 has 17 residues. As DNA, the CDR3 is TGTGCCAGCAGCTTGCGGCTAGCGGGGGGATTTGACAATGAGCAGTTCTTC. This sequence encodes CASSLRLAGGFDNEQFF.

V usage is TRBV7-2 and J usage is TRBJ2-2; 11 bases align to TRBD2. The CDR3 is 15 amino acids. Per the germline V gene, CDR1 is SGHTA and CDR2 is FQGNSA. The trim removed 5 bases at V and 7 bases at J, leaving 6 bases unmatched. The CDR3, as DNA: TGTGCCAGCAGCCGTAGCGGGGGGGCCGACGGGGAGCTGTTTTTT. This gives the protein CASSRSGGADGELFF.

CDR3 sequence: CASSPVETSGYEQYF. The CDR3 nucleotides read TGTGCCAGCAGCCCTGTTGAGACTAGCGGTTACGAGCAGTACTTC. The chain combines TRBV5-4 with TRBJ2-7; 9 bases line up with TRBD2. The CDR3 length is 15 residues. Germline-derived CDR1 and CDR2 are SGHNT and YYREEE (reference sequence). J gave up 4 bases and V 4 bases, and 9 bases lay outside the gene matches.

J is TRBJ1-3 and V is TRBV6-6; unclear D gene. Germline lookup yields CDR1 MNHNY and CDR2 SVGAGI (reference sequence). The CDR3 loop spans 13 amino acids. Trimming took off 0 bases at V and 7 bases at J, with 7 bases between the two ends. The CDR3, as DNA: TGTGCCAGCAGTTACTCGAGTATCAACACCATATATTTT. Its protein is CASSYSSINTIYF.

The rearrangement links TRBV7-3 to TRBJ2-3, with TRBD2 matching over 11 bases. Germline loops: CDR1 SGHTA, CDR2 FQGTGA. The CDR3 runs 16 residues. J gave up 2 bases and V 5 bases, and 6 bases lay outside the gene matches. CDR3 sequence (DNA): TGTGCCAGCAGCACCGGGACTAGCGGTACCACAGATACGCAGTATTTT. It is translated as CASSTGTSGTTDTQYF.

The chain employs TRBV2 and TRBJ1-5; TRBD1 might be the D (6 bases). Germline V gene lookup returns CDR1 SNHLY and CDR2 FYNNEI. The CDR3 consists of 12 residues. The V and J ends lost 5 bases and 10 bases respectively, with 12 bases between them. The CDR3 protein is CASSPQGQPQHF. The CDR3 nucleotides are TGTGCCAGCAGTCCTCAGGGACAACCCCAGCATTTT.

CDR3 bases: TGTGCCAGCAGATCTATGGGACAGCCATACAATGAGCAGTTCTTC. Its translation: CASRSMGQPYNEQFF. The chain is built from TRBV7-2 and TRBJ2-1; TRBD1 matches at 7 bases. The CDR3 runs 15 residues. V was clipped by 6 bases and J by 4 bases; unmatched bases: 9. Germline V gene sequence: CDR1 SGHTA, CDR2 FQGNSA.

This clone was counted a few times. The rearrangement links TRBV7-8 to TRBJ2-3; 7 nucleotides align to TRBD1. In germline, CDR1 is SGHVS, CDR2 FQNEAQ. There are 14 residues in the CDR3. V lost 5 bases to trimming and J lost 6 bases; unmatched junction nucleotides: 8. In DNA form, the CDR3 reads TGTGCCAGCAGCCCGGGACAGCGAGTGGATACGCAGTATTTT. It yields the protein CASSPGQRVDTQYF.

This clone was detected a few times. V gene TRBV7-9 combines with J gene TRBJ1-4, with 7 bases identical to TRBD1. The CDR3 has 14 residues. J lost 3 bases, V lost 4 bases, and 2 bases had no gene match. Germline V CDR1 and CDR2: SEHNR, FQNEAQ (reference sequence). This chain's CDR3 is CASSSGTANEKLFF. CDR3 nucleotides: TGTGCCAGCAGCTCCGGGACAGCTAATGAAAAACTGTTTTTT.

This clone has a handful of counts. The chain links TRBV4-1 to TRBJ2-6; D may be TRBD1 (6 bases). The CDR3 is made up of 18 amino acids. Germline CDR1 reads MGHRA; CDR2 reads YSYEKL. V was clipped by 5 bases and J by 0 bases, with 17 bases between them. The CDR3 spells CASSDSRDMSSGANVLTF. DNA of the CDR3: TGCGCCAGCAGCGATTCCCGGGACATGAGCTCTGGGGCCAACGTCCTGACTTTC.

The chain carries TRBV7-8 and TRBJ2-5; TRBD1 aligns across 7 bases. Looked up from germline, CDR1 is SGHVS and CDR2 is FQNEAQ. The CDR3 totals 15 residues. Trimming at V came to 5 bases and at J to 5 bases, leaving 11 bases not matched to a gene. Here the CDR3 reads CASSPLTGRVETQYF. Written as DNA, the CDR3 is TGTGCCAGCAGCCCTTTGACAGGGCGTGTGGAGACCCAGTACTTC.

This clone was seen a few times. The chain links TRBV29-1 to TRBJ1-1; 7 nucleotides agree with TRBD1. This CDR3 has 14 amino acids. Germline loops: CDR1 SQVTM, CDR2 ANQGSEA. DNA for the CDR3: TGCAGAGCATGGACAGGTATTATGAACACTGAAGCTTTCTTT. Protein sequence: CRAWTGIMNTEAFF.

This clone has a single count. This sequence joins TRBV27 and TRBJ2-7; 7 bases are a match to TRBD1. This CDR3 region has 12 residues. In germline, CDR1 is MNHEY, CDR2 SMNVEV (reference sequence). Trimming cost V 8 bases and J 3 bases; bases outside gene matches: 4. This CDR3 reads CASEGAGYEQYF. The CDR3 region has the DNA TGTGCCAGCGAGGGGGCCGGCTACGAGCAGTACTTC.

The rearrangement links TRBV2 to TRBJ2-7; D uncertain. Deletions cut 4 bases from V and 6 bases from J, with 7 bases between. The CDR3 covers 11 residues. Germline CDR1 reads SNHLY; CDR2 reads FYNNEI. CDR3 nucleotides: TGTGCCAGCAGTGCTACTCTCGAGCAGTACTTC. This translates into CASSATLEQYF.

The J gene is TRBJ1-1, the V gene TRBV19; no firm D call. Looked up from germline, CDR1 is LNHDA and CDR2 is SQIVND (reference sequence). V lost 5 bases and J lost 11, with 15 bases in between. The CDR3 covers 12 residues. The DNA for the CDR3 is TGTGCCAGTAGTTGGGAGGCGGGGAACGCTTTCTTT. Translation gives CASSWEAGNAFF.

This clone is a singleton in its sample. V is TRBV28 and J is TRBJ1-5, with 8 bases aligning to TRBD1. CDR1 MDHEN and CDR2 SYDVKM come from the germline V gene. The CDR3 length is 17 residues. V lost 6 bases and J lost 1; bases outside the gene matches: 11. This chain's CDR3 is CASSRPLTGGSNQPQHF. Written as DNA, the CDR3 is TGTGCCAGCAGCCGGCCCCTTACAGGGGGAAGCAATCAGCCCCAGCATTTT.

This clone was seen a few times. The chain recombines TRBV30 with TRBJ1-1; D gene uncertain. This CDR3 comprises 13 residues. Germline V lookup: CDR1 GTSNPN, CDR2 SVGIG (reference sequence). The ends were cut back, 1 base at V and 0 bases at J, with 6 bases in the middle. In DNA, the CDR3 is TGTGCCTGGAGTGCAGGCCTGAACACTGAAGCTTTCTTT. It encodes CAWSAGLNTEAFF.

The table lists this clone with a few counts. The V gene is TRBV5-1, the J gene TRBJ2-7; 10 nucleotides agree with TRBD2. The CDR3 consists of 14 residues. V trimming: 4 bases; J trimming: 3 bases; junction bases outside the gene matches: 4. Germline V gives CDR1 SGHRS, CDR2 YFSETQ. CDR3: CASSPLAGGYEQYF. The CDR3 nucleotides read TGCGCCAGCAGCCCTTTAGCGGGGGGCTACGAGCAGTACTTC. Complete variable domain (other parts from reference TRBV5-1 and TRBJ2-7): KAGVTQTPRYLIKTRGQQVTLSCSPISGHRSVSWYQQTPGQGLQFLFEYFSETQRNKGNFPGRFSGRQFSNSRSEMNVSTLELGDSALYLCASSPLAGGYEQYFGPGTRLTVT.